The 32 T cell receptor beta chains in this list originate from one sample, sequenced in a study of PD-L1 blockade in urothelial cancer. Generated by immunoSEQ multiplex PCR, the TCRdb table keeps only in-frame clones and is missing some. This table holds 29,000 or so clones, more than 75% found once. The sample consisted of PBMCs, taken around atezolizumab (anti-PD-L1) treatment. These receptors all come from a man aged 50 or older with urothelial cancer.

CDR3: CASSEGRYSYEQYF. The DNA for the CDR3 is TGTGCCAGCAGTGAAGGTCGGTACTCCTACGAGCAGTACTTC. The chain has TRBV6-1 and TRBJ2-7, with unresolved D. The germline V gene has CDR1 MNHNS and CDR2 SASEGT. The V and J ends lost 1 base and 0 bases respectively, with 7 bases between them. The CDR3 is 14 residues long.

This chain uses TRBV11-2 with TRBJ2-3; no clear D. The germline CDR1 and CDR2 sequences are SGHAT and FQNNGV. The V end lost 1 base, the J end lost 0 bases, and 11 bases lay between the germline ends. CDR3 length: 16 residues. As DNA, the CDR3 is TGTGCCAGCAGCTTAGCCCGACACGGAAGCACAGATACGCAGTATTTT. Its translation is CASSLARHGSTDTQYF.

The chain couples TRBV9 to TRBJ2-7; tentative D call: TRBD1 (6 bases). The CDR3 has 14 amino acids. Germline V gene sequence: CDR1 SGDLS, CDR2 YYNGEE. V shed 3 bases and J shed 1 base, with 11 bases lying between them. CDR3 nucleotide sequence: TGTGCCAGCAGCGGAACAGGGATTTCCTACGAGCAGTACTTC. Its protein is CASSGTGISYEQYF. The variable domain in full, completed from reference TRBV9 and TRBJ2-7, reads DSGVTQTPKHLITATGQRVTLRCSPRSGDLSVYWYQQSLDQGLQFLIQYYNGEERAKGNILERFSAQQFPDLHSELNLSSLELGDSALYFCASSGTGISYEQYFGPGTRLTVT.

The J gene is TRBJ2-1, the V gene TRBV5-8, with 14 bases fitting TRBD2. The germline V gene encodes CDR1 SGHTS and CDR2 YDEGEE. V was pared by 5 bases and J by 7 bases, with 8 bases of the junction left unmatched. This CDR3 contains 16 residues. CDR3 sequence: CASRGLRTSGRNEQFF. As DNA, the CDR3 is TGTGCCAGCAGGGGCTTGAGGACTAGCGGGAGGAATGAGCAGTTCTTC.

This rearrangement joins TRBV7-9 to TRBJ1-4; D is unclear. Trimming left V 4 bases short and J 0 bases short, with 9 bases between. There are 15 residues in the CDR3. The germline V gene has CDR1 SEHNR and CDR2 FQNEAQ (reference sequence). The CDR3 is CASSSDTATNEKLFF. The CDR3 nucleotides read TGTGCCAGCAGCTCCGACACTGCAACTAATGAAAAACTGTTTTTT. The full variable domain, rest sourced from reference TRBV7-9 and TRBJ1-4, is DTGVSQNPRHKITKRGQNVTFRCDPISEHNRLYWYRQTLGQGPEFLTYFQNEAQLEKSRLLSDRFSAERPKGSFSTLEIQRTEQGDSAMYLCASSSDTATNEKLFFGSGTQLSVL.

V gene TRBV11-2 combines with J gene TRBJ2-1; the match to TRBD2 covers 7 bases. Germline V gene lookup returns CDR1 SGHAT and CDR2 FQNNGV. V dropped 5 bases and J dropped 4; count of bases not matched to a gene: 8. The CDR3 has 15 amino acids. CDR3 nucleotides: TGTGCCAGCAGCCCCCCCGGGACTAATTACAATGAGCAGTTCTTC. Encoded protein: CASSPPGTNYNEQFF.

CDR3 region: CAWTGSAYGYTF. The CDR3, as DNA: TGTGCCTGGACAGGGTCGGCCTATGGCTACACCTTC. The gene calls are TRBV30 and TRBJ1-2, with D possibly TRBD1 on 5 matching bases. This CDR3 is 12 amino acids long. Germline values: CDR1 GTSNPN, CDR2 SVGIG (reference sequence). The ends were cut back, 4 bases at V and 4 bases at J, with 10 bases in the middle. The variable domain in full, with the rest retrieved from reference TRBV30 and TRBJ1-2, is SQTIHQWPATLVQPVGSPLSLECTVEGTSNPNLYWYRQAAGRGLQLLFYSVGIGQISSEVPQNLSASRPQDRQFILSSKKLLLSDSGFYLCAWTGSAYGYTFGSGTRLTVV.

This chain uses TRBV10-2 with TRBJ2-4; TRBD1 aligns across 9 bases. In germline, CDR1 is WSHSY, CDR2 SAAADI. The CDR3 is made up of 15 amino acids. After removal of 1 base from V and 3 bases from J, the junction contained 1 base not matched to a gene. CDR3 nucleotide sequence: TGCGCCAGCAGTGAGTTGACAGGGGGCAAAAACATTCAGTACTTC. It translates to CASSELTGGKNIQYF.

The chain recombines TRBV19 with TRBJ2-1, with 7 positions matching TRBD1. The germline V gene has CDR1 LNHDA and CDR2 SQIVND (reference sequence). This CDR3 region has 13 residues. V lost 4 bases, J lost 6 bases, and 3 bases stayed unmatched. CDR3 DNA: TGTGCCAGTAGTAATACAGGGGTCAATGAGCAGTTCTTC. It specifies CASSNTGVNEQFF.

The chain employs TRBV5-1 and TRBJ2-5; no clear D. The germline gives CDR1 SGHRS, CDR2 YFSETQ. Trimming shortened V by 4 bases and J by 4 bases, and 8 bases separated the two germline ends. The CDR3 loop spans 12 amino acids. The CDR3 protein is CASSPPGETQYF. As DNA, the CDR3 is TGCGCCAGCAGCCCCCCCGGAGAGACCCAGTACTTC.

The gene calls are TRBV12-5 and TRBJ1-2, with 12 bases aligning to TRBD1. CDR3 length: 16 residues. The germline V gene has CDR1 LGHNT and CDR2 FRNRAP. The V segment lost 1 base and the J segment 7 bases; nucleotides outside the gene matches: 7. The CDR3 nucleotides read TGTGCTAGTGGTTTGGGGGGGACAGGGGGCGCCGCTGGCTACACCTTC. Protein product: CASGLGGTGGAAGYTF.

The rearrangement links TRBV18 to TRBJ2-7; 7 nucleotides agree with TRBD1. V gave up 1 base and J gave up 6 bases; unmatched junction bases: 6. Germline CDR1 KGHSH, CDR2 LQKENI. The CDR3 extends over 14 amino acids. CDR3 amino acids: CASSPQTGFSEQYF. For the CDR3, the DNA is TGTGCCAGCTCACCACAGACAGGGTTTAGCGAGCAGTACTTC.

The rearrangement links TRBV7-6 to TRBJ2-7, with TRBD1 matching 7 bases. The ends lost 1 base at V and 3 bases at J; junction bases unmatched: 9. Germline V gene sequence: CDR1 SGHVS, CDR2 FNYEAQ. CDR3 length: 16 residues. The CDR3 region is CASSLGRSGGGYEQYF. The CDR3 coding sequence is TGTGCCAGCAGCTTAGGTCGGTCAGGGGGTGGCTACGAGCAGTACTTC.

In its sample, this clone was seen a few times. This sequence joins TRBV18 and TRBJ1-2, with a tentative D call TRBD1 (6 bases). V lost 5 bases, J lost 4 bases, and 17 bases lay in between. This CDR3 is built from 15 residues. CDR1 KGHSH and CDR2 LQKENI come from the germline V gene. The CDR3 coding sequence is TGTGCCAGCTCAATGGGGGCTTTGCTCGGCTATGGCTACACCTTC. It translates to CASSMGALLGYGYTF.

V and J are TRBV2 and TRBJ2-5; TRBD1 matches at 7 bases. CDR3 length equals 16 residues. The junction had 16 bases not matched to a gene; V was cut back by 7 bases and J by 5 bases. CDR1 is SNHLY, CDR2 FYNNEI, per germline. In DNA, the CDR3 is TGTGCCAGCACTCAAAGGGTTGTAGGGGGCCAGGAGACCCAGTACTTC. Translating it yields CASTQRVVGGQETQYF.

The genes are TRBV30 and TRBJ1-5; 7 bases match TRBD1. The CDR3 has 15 amino acids. After removal of 2 bases from V and 1 base from J, the junction contained 5 bases not matched to a gene. Germline values: CDR1 GTSNPN, CDR2 SVGIG (reference sequence). The CDR3 bases are TGTGCCTGGAGTACCCAGGGGGTAAGCAATCAGCCCCAGCATTTT. Its translation: CAWSTQGVSNQPQHF.

The V call is TRBV7-2, the J call TRBJ2-1, with D tentatively TRBD2 (5 bases). V was trimmed by 3 bases and J by 3 bases, leaving 12 bases between them. This CDR3 comprises 15 residues. CDR1 is SGHTA and CDR2 is FQGNSA in the germline V gene. The CDR3 sequence is CASSLKERVYNEQFF. In nucleotides, the CDR3 is TGTGCCAGCAGCTTGAAAGAGAGGGTCTACAATGAGCAGTTCTTC.

The V gene is TRBV27, the J gene TRBJ2-6, with 10 bases matching TRBD1. CDR1 is MNHEY and CDR2 is SMNVEV in the germline V gene (reference sequence). The CDR3 loop spans 18 amino acids. V lost 5 bases, J lost 2 bases, and 9 bases stayed unmatched. CDR3 sequence (DNA): TGTGCCAGCAGTCCGCGGACAGGGGGGGTAGCTGGGGCCAACGTCCTGACTTTC. Translated, it gives CASSPRTGGVAGANVLTF.

The chain links TRBV5-1 to TRBJ2-3; 14 bases line up with TRBD2. The CDR3 extends over 17 amino acids. Germline V gives CDR1 SGHRS, CDR2 YFSETQ. With 3 bases clipped from V and 6 bases from J, the junction kept 9 bases outside the gene matches. CDR3 amino acids: CASSWGGTSGRTDTQYF. CDR3 DNA sequence: TGCGCCAGCAGCTGGGGTGGGACTAGCGGGAGAACGGATACGCAGTATTTT.

The rearrangement uses TRBV9 and TRBJ2-6; possibly TRBD2 for D (5 bases). The CDR3 extends over 14 amino acids. Germline assignment: CDR1 SGDLS and CDR2 YYNGEE. V shed 0 bases and J shed 4 bases, with 5 bases lying between them. CDR3 sequence (DNA): TGTGCCAGCAGCGTAGGAGGGGGGGCCAACGTCCTGACTTTC. Encoded protein: CASSVGGGANVLTF.

In this sample, this clone turned up once. CDR3: CASSVPSEGTGDTGELFF. The CDR3 bases are TGTGCCAGCAGTGTCCCCTCCGAGGGGACAGGGGACACCGGGGAGCTGTTTTTT. This sequence joins TRBV2 and TRBJ2-2, with 10 nucleotides matching TRBD1. The CDR3 extends over 18 amino acids. The V gene end was trimmed by 4 bases and the J gene end by 3 bases; junction bases not matched to a gene: 11. Germline lookup yields CDR1 SNHLY and CDR2 FYNNEI.

The chain couples TRBV6-6 to TRBJ1-3, with TRBD1 matching over 7 bases. J was trimmed by 1 base and V by 5 bases; bases with no gene match: 8. The germline V gene encodes CDR1 MNHNY and CDR2 SVGAGI (reference sequence). This CDR3 spans 16 amino acids. The CDR3 sequence: CASSQSTGRSGNTIYF. CDR3 bases: TGTGCCAGCAGTCAATCGACAGGGAGGTCTGGAAACACCATATATTTT.

This clone was seen only a few times. The rearrangement links TRBV7-8 to TRBJ1-6, with 7 bases matching TRBD1. Germline V gene lookup returns CDR1 SGHVS and CDR2 FQNEAQ. The CDR3 is 16 amino acids. Trimming at V came to 5 bases and at J to 5 bases, leaving 9 bases not matched to a gene. CDR3 DNA sequence: TGTGCCAGCAGCCGTCAGGGGGACGGAAATAATTCACCCCTCCACTTT. Translating it yields CASSRQGDGNNSPLHF.

The chain links TRBV6-6 to TRBJ2-5, with D tentatively TRBD1 (6 bases). V gave up 7 bases and J gave up 5 bases, with 17 bases separating them. This CDR3 region has 14 residues. CDR1 and CDR2 from the germline V gene are MNHNY and SVGAGI (reference sequence). CDR3 nucleotides: TGTGCCAGCATTCAAGGACAGTGGCAGGAGACCCAGTACTTC. Protein: CASIQGQWQETQYF.

The chain has TRBV6-5 and TRBJ2-2, with D possibly TRBD2 on 5 matching bases. V lost 3 bases and J lost 7, with 12 bases in between. The CDR3 consists of 14 residues. The germline V gene encodes CDR1 MNHEY and CDR2 SVGAGI. The CDR3 here is CASSYNGENGELFF. The CDR3, as DNA: TGTGCCAGCAGTTATAACGGGGAGAACGGGGAGCTGTTTTTT.

The chain has TRBV7-9 and TRBJ2-7; 10 bases line up with TRBD2. V shed 4 bases and J 6 bases; nucleotides not matched to a gene: 15. Germline values: CDR1 SEHNR, CDR2 FQNEAQ (reference sequence). CDR3 length: 17 residues. Here the CDR3 DNA reads TGTGCCAGCAGCTCCCGCCGGGCTAGCGGGGGCTCGGGCGAGCAGTACTTC. This gives the protein CASSSRRASGGSGEQYF.

The V call is TRBV6-1, the J call TRBJ1-2, with 12 bases matching TRBD1. The CDR3 is 16 residues long. The germline V gene has CDR1 MNHNS and CDR2 SASEGT. V was pared by 3 bases and J by 8 bases, with 10 bases of the junction left unmatched. The DNA for the CDR3 is TGTGCCAGCAGTGACTTGGGACAGGGGGCGCGTAGCGGCTACACCTTC. Translated, it gives CASSDLGQGARSGYTF.

The gene calls are TRBV7-8 and TRBJ2-5, with TRBD1 as a possible D gene (7 bases). Between the trimmed V and J ends, which lost 4 bases and 4 bases, there was a span of 16 bases. Germline V CDR1 and CDR2: SGHVS, FQNEAQ. The CDR3 runs to 15 residues. As DNA, the CDR3 is TGTGCCAGCAGCTCCCCACAGGGGAGGAGAGAGACCCAGTACTTC. Translated, it gives CASSSPQGRRETQYF. Complete variable domain (other parts from reference TRBV7-8 and TRBJ2-5): GAGVSQSPRYKVAKRGQDVALRCDPISGHVSLFWYQQALGQGPEFLTYFQNEAQLDKSGLPSDRFFAERPEGSVSTLKIQRTQQEDSAVYLCASSSPQGRRETQYFGPGTRLLVL.

This clone was detected a few times. The chain uses TRBV7-9 and TRBJ2-1; 8 bases align to TRBD2. The V and J ends lost 6 bases and 8 bases, in that order; junction bases with no gene match: 18. CDR1 is SEHNR and CDR2 is FQNEAQ in the germline V gene (reference sequence). CDR3 length: 17 amino acids. CDR3 protein: CASSSPASRGGLYEQFF. CDR3 sequence (DNA): TGTGCCAGCAGTTCCCCGGCGAGTCGGGGGGGCCTCTATGAGCAGTTCTTC.

The chain links TRBV18 to TRBJ2-3; 8 nucleotides agree with TRBD1. The germline V gene encodes CDR1 KGHSH and CDR2 LQKENI. This CDR3 is 15 amino acids long. Unmatched junction bases numbered 5, after V lost 0 bases and J lost 6 bases. The CDR3 here is CASSPPGQVRDTQYF. The CDR3 DNA is TGTGCCAGCTCACCACCGGGACAGGTCCGCGATACGCAGTATTTT.

The rearrangement links TRBV27 to TRBJ2-2, with 8 bases matching TRBD1. Trimming took 6 bases from V and 6 from J; bases not matched to a gene: 9. This CDR3 spans 15 amino acids. Per germline, CDR1 MNHEY and CDR2 SMNVEV (reference sequence). This CDR3 reads CASRPLTGVAGELFF. The DNA for the CDR3 is TGTGCCAGCAGACCCCTGACAGGGGTGGCCGGGGAGCTGTTTTTT.

J is TRBJ2-2 and V is TRBV18; weak D call: TRBD2 (5 bases). V dropped 3 bases and J dropped 7 bases, with 15 bases sitting between them. The CDR3 covers 15 residues. Germline CDR1 and CDR2: KGHSH and LQKENI. The chain's CDR3 is CASSPPTSGYGELFF. CDR3 DNA: TGTGCCAGCTCACCGCCGACAAGCGGTTACGGGGAGCTGTTTTTT. Together with reference TRBV18 and TRBJ2-2, the CDR3 gives the full variable domain: NAGVMQNPRHLVRRRGQEARLRCSPMKGHSHVYWYRQLPEEGLKFMVYLQKENIIDESGMPKERFSAEFPKEGPSILRIQQVVRGDSAAYFCASSPPTSGYGELFFGEGSRLTVL.